This is a list of T cell receptor beta chains from one sample in a study of cytomegalovirus exposure and HLA in healthy donors. Profiling relied on immunoSEQ multiplex PCR, and the TCRdb table lists in-frame clones only, not all of them. This table lists 130,000 to 150,000 clones. Sequencing input: PBMCs. These receptor sequences come from a woman aged 45-59 years in good health and CMV-seronegative. CDR3s include the opening cysteine and the closing phenylalanine or tryptophan. A D gene is named only where the DNA matches it firmly.

v_call: TRBV28; j_call: TRBJ2-5; d_call: -; cdr3_aa: CASSFPPPRETQYF; cdr3_nt: TGTGCCAGCAGTTTTCCCCCCCCTAGGGAGACCCAGTACTTC
v_call: TRBV5-1; j_call: TRBJ1-3; d_call: -; cdr3_aa: CASSLAQATGNTIYF; cdr3_nt: TGCGCCAGCAGCTTGGCACAGGCCACTGGAAACACCATATATTTT
v_call: TRBV5-1; j_call: TRBJ2-5; d_call: TRBD1; cdr3_aa: CASSSDREETQYF; cdr3_nt: TGCGCCAGCAGCTCGGACAGGGAAGAGACCCAGTACTTC
v_call: TRBV18; j_call: TRBJ1-1; d_call: -; cdr3_aa: CASSQLQGNTEAFF; cdr3_nt: TGTGCCAGCTCTCAGTTACAGGGGAACACTGAAGCTTTCTTT
v_call: TRBV15; j_call: TRBJ1-1; d_call: -; cdr3_aa: CATSRGGVMNTEAFF; cdr3_nt: TGTGCCACCAGCAGAGGCGGGGTCATGAACACTGAAGCTTTCTTT
v_call: TRBV5-1; j_call: TRBJ2-7; d_call: TRBD1; cdr3_aa: CASTWTGVDEQYF; cdr3_nt: TGCGCCAGCACCTGGACAGGGGTCGACGAGCAGTACTTC
v_call: TRBV6-1; j_call: TRBJ2-1; d_call: -; cdr3_aa: CASSDLTYNEQFF; cdr3_nt: TGTGCCAGCAGTGATTTGACTTACAATGAGCAGTTCTTC
v_call: TRBV2; j_call: TRBJ2-1; d_call: -; cdr3_aa: CASSVRSYNEQFF; cdr3_nt: TGTGCCAGCAGTGTGCGCTCCTACAATGAGCAGTTCTTC
v_call: TRBV7-8; j_call: TRBJ1-1; d_call: -; cdr3_aa: CASSAQRSGAEAFF; cdr3_nt: TGTGCCAGCAGCGCCCAGCGGTCGGGGGCTGAAGCTTTCTTT
v_call: TRBV28; j_call: TRBJ2-7; d_call: TRBD2; cdr3_aa: CASSLGLAGEGEQYF; cdr3_nt: TGTGCCAGCAGTTTGGGACTAGCGGGAGAAGGCGAGCAGTACTTC
v_call: TRBV29-1; j_call: TRBJ1-1; d_call: -; cdr3_aa: CSVVGGEAFF; cdr3_nt: TGCAGCGTTGTCGGGGGGGAAGCTTTCTTT
v_call: TRBV19; j_call: TRBJ2-2; d_call: -; cdr3_aa: CASSISGFDTGELFF; cdr3_nt: TGTGCCAGTAGTATTTCAGGGTTCGACACCGGGGAGCTGTTTTTT
v_call: TRBV10-3; j_call: TRBJ2-7; d_call: -; cdr3_aa: CAISFRVRESEQYF; cdr3_nt: TGTGCCATCAGTTTCAGAGTCAGGGAAAGCGAGCAGTACTTC
v_call: TRBV5-1; j_call: TRBJ2-1; d_call: TRBD2; cdr3_aa: CASSSGAGGPYEQFF; cdr3_nt: TGCGCCAGCAGCTCGGGAGCGGGAGGGCCTTATGAGCAGTTCTTC
v_call: TRBV30; j_call: TRBJ1-2; d_call: TRBD1; cdr3_aa: CAWTRTGEEGGYTF; cdr3_nt: TGTGCCTGGACTCGGACAGGGGAAGAAGGTGGCTACACCTTC
v_call: TRBV4-1; j_call: TRBJ2-5; d_call: -; cdr3_aa: CASSHGSLRGFSETQYF; cdr3_nt: TGCGCCAGCAGCCACGGCTCCCTCAGGGGATTTTCGGAGACCCAGTACTTC
v_call: TRBV27; j_call: TRBJ1-1; d_call: -; cdr3_aa: CASSPQALNTEAFF; cdr3_nt: TGTGCCAGCAGTCCCCAGGCACTGAACACTGAAGCTTTCTTT
v_call: TRBV7-8; j_call: TRBJ2-7; d_call: TRBD1; cdr3_aa: CASSQDGQGIYEQYF; cdr3_nt: TGTGCCAGCAGCCAAGACGGACAGGGGATTTACGAGCAGTACTTC
v_call: TRBV11-3; j_call: TRBJ2-3; d_call: TRBD2; cdr3_aa: CASSWTSGSADTQYF; cdr3_nt: TGTGCCAGCAGCTGGACTAGCGGGAGTGCAGATACGCAGTATTTT
v_call: TRBV5-1; j_call: TRBJ2-1; d_call: -; cdr3_aa: CASSFAAAYNEQFF; cdr3_nt: TGCGCCAGCAGCTTCGCAGCGGCTTACAATGAGCAGTTCTTC
v_call: TRBV4-1; j_call: TRBJ1-6; d_call: -; cdr3_aa: CASSQDTAGDSPLHF; cdr3_nt: TGCGCCAGCAGCCAAGATACGGCAGGGGATTCACCCCTCCACTTT
v_call: TRBV27; j_call: TRBJ1-2; d_call: -; cdr3_aa: CASTLTPGNYGYTF; cdr3_nt: TGTGCCAGCACCCTGACCCCAGGAAACTATGGCTACACCTTC
v_call: TRBV30; j_call: TRBJ2-5; d_call: -; cdr3_aa: CAWSVVGSGGETQYF; cdr3_nt: TGTGCCTGGAGTGTAGTCGGGAGTGGCGGAGAGACCCAGTACTTC
v_call: TRBV5-1; j_call: TRBJ1-6; d_call: -; cdr3_aa: CASSLAQESPLHF; cdr3_nt: TGCGCCAGCAGCTTGGCCCAGGAATCACCCCTCCACTTT
v_call: TRBV5-1; j_call: TRBJ2-3; d_call: TRBD2; cdr3_aa: CASSGLAGHTDTQYF; cdr3_nt: TGCGCCAGCTCGGGACTAGCGGGGCACACAGATACGCAGTATTTT
v_call: TRBV7-8; j_call: TRBJ1-5; d_call: -; cdr3_aa: CASSLSGTNQPQHF; cdr3_nt: TGTGCCAGCAGCTTATCAGGGACTAATCAGCCCCAGCATTTT
v_call: TRBV12-5; j_call: TRBJ2-5; d_call: -; cdr3_aa: CASGLQQGAETQYF; cdr3_nt: TGTGCTAGTGGTTTGCAACAGGGAGCGGAGACCCAGTACTTC
v_call: TRBV5-6; j_call: TRBJ2-3; d_call: -; cdr3_aa: CASSTGSKTDTQYF; cdr3_nt: TGTGCCAGCAGCACCGGGAGCAAAACAGATACGCAGTATTTT
v_call: TRBV28; j_call: TRBJ2-2; d_call: TRBD1; cdr3_aa: CASSSPRQGNPGELFF; cdr3_nt: TGTGCCAGCAGTTCCCCCCGACAGGGTAACCCCGGGGAGCTGTTTTTT
v_call: TRBV9; j_call: TRBJ2-3; d_call: -; cdr3_aa: CASSRADTQYF; cdr3_nt: TGTGCCAGCAGTCGAGCAGATACGCAGTATTTT
v_call: TRBV9; j_call: TRBJ2-5; d_call: TRBD2; cdr3_aa: CASSVGLAGEGRQETQYF; cdr3_nt: TGTGCCAGCAGCGTAGGACTAGCGGGAGAAGGGAGACAAGAGACCCAGTACTTC
v_call: TRBV7-3; j_call: TRBJ2-3; d_call: TRBD2; cdr3_aa: CASSLAGTFTDTQYF; cdr3_nt: TGTGCCAGCAGTCTAGCGGGGACTTTCACAGATACGCAGTATTTT
v_call: TRBV4-1; j_call: TRBJ1-6; d_call: -; cdr3_aa: CASSQQGLRNSPLHF; cdr3_nt: TGCGCCAGCAGCCAACAGGGTTTACGTAATTCACCCCTCCACTTT
v_call: TRBV7-2; j_call: TRBJ2-7; d_call: -; cdr3_aa: CASSWRQSSYEQYF; cdr3_nt: TGTGCCAGCAGCTGGAGACAGAGCTCCTACGAGCAGTACTTC
v_call: TRBV19; j_call: TRBJ2-3; d_call: -; cdr3_aa: CASSLADTQYF; cdr3_nt: TGTGCCAGTAGCCTAGCGGATACGCAGTATTTT
v_call: TRBV6-5; j_call: TRBJ2-7; d_call: -; cdr3_aa: CASSYASGQYF; cdr3_nt: TGTGCCAGCAGTTACGCCTCGGGGCAGTACTTC
v_call: TRBV30; j_call: TRBJ1-2; d_call: -; cdr3_aa: CAWSVLGYGYTF; cdr3_nt: TGTGCCTGGAGTGTACTAGGCTATGGCTACACCTTC